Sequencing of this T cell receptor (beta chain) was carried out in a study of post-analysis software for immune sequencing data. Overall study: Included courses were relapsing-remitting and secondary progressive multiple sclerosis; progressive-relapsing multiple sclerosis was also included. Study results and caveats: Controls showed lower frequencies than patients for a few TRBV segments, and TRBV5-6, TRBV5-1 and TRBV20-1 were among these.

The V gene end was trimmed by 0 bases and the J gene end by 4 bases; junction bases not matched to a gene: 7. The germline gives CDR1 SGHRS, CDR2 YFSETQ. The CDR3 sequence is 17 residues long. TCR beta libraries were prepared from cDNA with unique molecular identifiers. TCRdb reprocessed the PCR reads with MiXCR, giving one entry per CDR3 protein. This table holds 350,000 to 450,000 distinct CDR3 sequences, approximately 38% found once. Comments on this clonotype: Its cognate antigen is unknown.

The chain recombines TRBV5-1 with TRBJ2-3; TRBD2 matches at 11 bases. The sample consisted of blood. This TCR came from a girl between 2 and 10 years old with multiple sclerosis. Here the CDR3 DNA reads TGCGCCAGCAGCTTGGGGGCTAGCGGGAGGCCCTCAGATACGCAGTATTTT. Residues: CASSLGASGRPSDTQYF. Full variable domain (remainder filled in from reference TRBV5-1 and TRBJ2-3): KAGVTQTPRYLIKTRGQQVTLSCSPISGHRSVSWYQQTPGQGLQFLFEYFSETQRNKGNFPGRFSGRQFSNSRSEMNVSTLELGDSALYLCASSLGASGRPSDTQYFGPGTRLTVL.